Described below is a single T cell receptor beta chain sequence and its context. How the authors handled the data: Reference gene primer amplification gave estimated nucleated cell counts. Clones were read by immunoSEQ multiplex PCR, and TCRdb kept only the in-frame ones, dropping some. That table is the source of V, J and clone size, and D and trimming were worked out from the DNA. The table has about 240,000 clones, roughly 80% seen once. CDR1 is LGHNA, CDR2 YNFKEQ, per germline. The CDR3 is 14 amino acids. The germline V and J ends were trimmed by 0 bases and 1 base, with 6 bases remaining between them. The sample belongs to a study of blood T cell repertoires in COVID-19. The overall study: PBMCs, B-cell-depleted T cells, or T cells provided the cDNA or gDNA that made up the material.

The rearrangement links TRBV4-2 to TRBJ1-1; no reliable D call. The clonotype originates from an elderly woman with acute or convalescent COVID-19. The sample was peripheral blood. This chain's CDR3 is CASSQESWNTEAFF. CDR3 nucleotide sequence: TGTGCCAGCAGCCAAGAGAGCTGGAACACTGAAGCTTTCTTT.